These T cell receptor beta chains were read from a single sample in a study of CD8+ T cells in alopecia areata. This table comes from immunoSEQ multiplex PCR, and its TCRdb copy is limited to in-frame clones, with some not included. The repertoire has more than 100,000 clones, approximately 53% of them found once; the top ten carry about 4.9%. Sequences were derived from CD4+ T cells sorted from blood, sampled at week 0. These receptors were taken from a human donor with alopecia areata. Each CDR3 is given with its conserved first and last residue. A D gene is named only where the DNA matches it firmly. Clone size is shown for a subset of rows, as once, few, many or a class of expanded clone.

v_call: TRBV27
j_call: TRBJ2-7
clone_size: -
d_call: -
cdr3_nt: TGTGCCAGCAGTTTGGGCAGGGGATACGAGCAGTACTTC
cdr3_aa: CASSLGRGYEQYF

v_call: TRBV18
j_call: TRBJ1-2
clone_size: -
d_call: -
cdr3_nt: TGTGCCAGCTCACCAACGAACTATGGCTACACCTTC
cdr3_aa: CASSPTNYGYTF

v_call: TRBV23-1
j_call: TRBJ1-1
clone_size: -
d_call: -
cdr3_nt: TGCGCCAGCAGTCAATCTGGGCTCCCCGGCGCGGCTTTCTTT
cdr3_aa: CASSQSGLPGAAFF

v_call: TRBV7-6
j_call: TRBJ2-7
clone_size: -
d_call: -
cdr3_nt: TGTGCCAGCAGCCAGGGACACAGCGAGCAGTACTTC
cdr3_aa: CASSQGHSEQYF

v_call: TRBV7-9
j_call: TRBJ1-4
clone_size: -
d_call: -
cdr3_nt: TGTGCCAGCAGCCCCCGGGGAACGAGGGGAGAAAAACTGTTTTTT
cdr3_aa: CASSPRGTRGEKLFF

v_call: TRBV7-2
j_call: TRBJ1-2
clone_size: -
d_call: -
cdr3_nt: TGTGCCAGCAGCTTAGAGCAGCCCCTGGGAGGCTACACCTTC
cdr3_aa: CASSLEQPLGGYTF

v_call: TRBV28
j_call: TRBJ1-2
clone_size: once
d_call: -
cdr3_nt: TGTGCCAGCAGTTTAGTGGAAAACTATGGCTACACCTTC
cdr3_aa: CASSLVENYGYTF

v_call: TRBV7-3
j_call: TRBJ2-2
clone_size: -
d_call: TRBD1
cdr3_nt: TGCGCCAGCAGCGACAGGGGGAACACCGGGGAGCTGTTTTTT
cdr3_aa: CASSDRGNTGELFF

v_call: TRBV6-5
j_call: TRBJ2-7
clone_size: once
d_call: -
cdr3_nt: TGTGCCAGCAGCCGGGACAACATCTACGAGCAGTACTTC
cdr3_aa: CASSRDNIYEQYF

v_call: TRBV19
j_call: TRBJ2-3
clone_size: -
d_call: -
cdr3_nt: TGTGCCAGCGGACAGACCGGCACAGATACGCAGTATTTT
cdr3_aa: CASGQTGTDTQYF

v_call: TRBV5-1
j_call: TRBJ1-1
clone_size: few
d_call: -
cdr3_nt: TGCGCCAGCAGCTCGGCCACGACCACTGAAGCTTTCTTT
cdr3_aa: CASSSATTTEAFF

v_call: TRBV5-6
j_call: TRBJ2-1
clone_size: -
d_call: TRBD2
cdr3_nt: TGTGCCAGCAGCTTGATGGCTAGCGGGAGCGATGAGCAGTTCTTC
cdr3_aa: CASSLMASGSDEQFF

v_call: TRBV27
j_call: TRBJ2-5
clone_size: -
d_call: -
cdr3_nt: TGTGCCAGCAGTTTAGAGGGCTCTACCGCGTTCCAAGAGACCCAGTACTTC
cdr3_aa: CASSLEGSTAFQETQYF

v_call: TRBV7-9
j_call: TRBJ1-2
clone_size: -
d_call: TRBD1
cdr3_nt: TGTGCCAGCAGCCCAACAGGGGGCCAGACGGATGGCTACACCTTC
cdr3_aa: CASSPTGGQTDGYTF

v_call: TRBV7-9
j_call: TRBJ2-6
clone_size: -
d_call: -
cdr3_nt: TGTGCCAGCAGCTACGCACAGGACTCTGGGGCCAACGTCCTGACTTTC
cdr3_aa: CASSYAQDSGANVLTF